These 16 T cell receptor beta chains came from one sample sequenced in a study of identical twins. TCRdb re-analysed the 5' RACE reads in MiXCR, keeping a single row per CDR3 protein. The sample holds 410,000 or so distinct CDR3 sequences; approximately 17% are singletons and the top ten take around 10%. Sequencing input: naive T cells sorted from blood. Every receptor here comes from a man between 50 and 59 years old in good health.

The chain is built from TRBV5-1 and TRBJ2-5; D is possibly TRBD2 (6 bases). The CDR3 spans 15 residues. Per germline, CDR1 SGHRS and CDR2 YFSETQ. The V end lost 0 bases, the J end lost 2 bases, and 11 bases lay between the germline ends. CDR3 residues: CASSLGTTVQETQYF. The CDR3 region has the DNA TGCGCCAGCAGCTTGGGGACTACCGTACAAGAGACCCAGTACTTC.

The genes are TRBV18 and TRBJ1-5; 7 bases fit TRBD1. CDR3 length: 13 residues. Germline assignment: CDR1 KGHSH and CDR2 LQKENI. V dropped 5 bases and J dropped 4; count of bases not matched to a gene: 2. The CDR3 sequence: CASSTGENQPQHF. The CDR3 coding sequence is TGTGCCAGCTCAACAGGGGAAAATCAGCCCCAGCATTTT.

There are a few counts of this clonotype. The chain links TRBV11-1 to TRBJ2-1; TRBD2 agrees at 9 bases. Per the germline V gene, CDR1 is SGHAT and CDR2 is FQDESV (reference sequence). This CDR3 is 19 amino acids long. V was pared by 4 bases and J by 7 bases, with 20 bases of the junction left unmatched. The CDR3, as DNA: TGTGCCAGCAGCTCCCTCTCCTTAGGGACTAGCCCGAACCCGAATGAGCAGTTCTTC. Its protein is CASSSLSLGTSPNPNEQFF.

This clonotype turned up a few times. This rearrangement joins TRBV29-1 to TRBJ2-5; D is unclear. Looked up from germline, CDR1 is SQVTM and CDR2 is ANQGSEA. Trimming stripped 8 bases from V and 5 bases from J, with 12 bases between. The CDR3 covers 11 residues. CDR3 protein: CSFNLGETQYF. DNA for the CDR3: TGCAGCTTTAATTTGGGGGAGACCCAGTACTTC.

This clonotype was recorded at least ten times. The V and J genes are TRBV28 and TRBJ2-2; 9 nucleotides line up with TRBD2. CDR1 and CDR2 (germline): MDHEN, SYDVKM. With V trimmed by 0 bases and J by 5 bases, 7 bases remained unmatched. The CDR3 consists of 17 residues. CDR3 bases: TGTGCCAGCAGTTTATGGATTAGCGGGAGACCTACCGGGGAGCTGTTTTTT. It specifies CASSLWISGRPTGELFF.

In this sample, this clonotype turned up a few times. In DNA, the CDR3 is TGCAGCGTTGGGCAGGTGGTGAACACTGAAGCTTTCTTT. Its protein is CSVGQVVNTEAFF. The chain couples TRBV29-1 to TRBJ1-1, with D hard to call. The ends were cut back, 4 bases at V and 0 bases at J, with 9 bases in the middle. Germline V lookup: CDR1 SQVTM, CDR2 ANQGSEA. This CDR3 comprises 13 residues.

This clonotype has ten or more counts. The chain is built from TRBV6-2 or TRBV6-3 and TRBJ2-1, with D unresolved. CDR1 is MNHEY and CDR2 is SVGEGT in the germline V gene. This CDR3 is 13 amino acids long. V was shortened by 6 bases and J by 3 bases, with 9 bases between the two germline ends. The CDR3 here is CASRGSGYNEQFF. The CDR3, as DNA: TGTGCCAGCAGAGGGTCGGGCTACAATGAGCAGTTCTTC.

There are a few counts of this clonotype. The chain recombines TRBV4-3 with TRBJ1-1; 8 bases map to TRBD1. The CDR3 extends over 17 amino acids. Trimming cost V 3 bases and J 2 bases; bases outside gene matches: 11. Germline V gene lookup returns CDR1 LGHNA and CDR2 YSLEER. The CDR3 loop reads CASSHNRGEWFNTEAFF. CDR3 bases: TGCGCCAGCAGCCATAACAGGGGGGAATGGTTTAACACTGAAGCTTTCTTT.

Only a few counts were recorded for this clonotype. CDR3 sequence reads: CSARTQVNTEAFF. The CDR3 nucleotides read TGCAGTGCTAGGACGCAGGTGAACACTGAAGCTTTCTTT. The chain joins TRBV20-1 to TRBJ1-1; no reliable D call. Trimming removed 3 bases at V and 0 bases at J, with 8 bases between. This CDR3 has 13 residues. Per the germline V gene, CDR1 is DFQATT and CDR2 is SNEGSKA (reference sequence).

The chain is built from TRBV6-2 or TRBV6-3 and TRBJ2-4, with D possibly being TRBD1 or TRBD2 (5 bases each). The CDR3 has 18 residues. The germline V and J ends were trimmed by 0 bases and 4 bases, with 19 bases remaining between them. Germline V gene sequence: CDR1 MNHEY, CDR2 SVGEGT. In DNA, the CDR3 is TGTGCCAGCAGTTACTCGATAGTAACCGGGACGGAGAAAAACATTCAGTACTTC. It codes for CASSYSIVTGTEKNIQYF.

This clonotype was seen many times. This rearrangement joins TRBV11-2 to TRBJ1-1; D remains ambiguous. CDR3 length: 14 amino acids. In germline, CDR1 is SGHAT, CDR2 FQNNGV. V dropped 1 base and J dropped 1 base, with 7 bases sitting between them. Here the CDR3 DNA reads TGTGCCAGCAGCTTAGTACCCGGGAACACTGAAGCTTTCTTT. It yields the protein CASSLVPGNTEAFF.

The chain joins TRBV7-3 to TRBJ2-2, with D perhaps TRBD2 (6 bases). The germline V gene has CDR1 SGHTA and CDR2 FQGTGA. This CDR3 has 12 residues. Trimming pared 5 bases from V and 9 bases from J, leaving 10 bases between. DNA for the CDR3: TGTGCCAGCAGCCCCGGCGGGAGGGAGCTGTTTTTT. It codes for CASSPGGRELFF.

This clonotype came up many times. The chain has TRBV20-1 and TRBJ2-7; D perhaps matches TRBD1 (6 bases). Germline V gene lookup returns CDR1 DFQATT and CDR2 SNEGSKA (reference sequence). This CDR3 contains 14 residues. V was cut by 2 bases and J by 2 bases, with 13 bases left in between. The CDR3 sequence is CSARMASGAYEQYF. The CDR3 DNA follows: TGCAGTGCTAGAATGGCGTCAGGGGCCTACGAGCAGTACTTC.

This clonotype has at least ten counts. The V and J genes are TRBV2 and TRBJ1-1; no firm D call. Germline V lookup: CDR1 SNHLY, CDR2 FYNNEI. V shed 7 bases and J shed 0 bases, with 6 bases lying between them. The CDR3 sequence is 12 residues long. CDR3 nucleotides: TGTGCCAGCAATGTGGTGAACACTGAAGCTTTCTTT. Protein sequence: CASNVVNTEAFF.

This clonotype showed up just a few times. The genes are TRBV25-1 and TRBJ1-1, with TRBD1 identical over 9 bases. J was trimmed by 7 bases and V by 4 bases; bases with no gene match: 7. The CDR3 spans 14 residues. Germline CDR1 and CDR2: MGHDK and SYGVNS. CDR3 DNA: TGTGCCAGCAGTGGTAGTCCGGGACAGGGTGAAGCTTTCTTT. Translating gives CASSGSPGQGEAFF.

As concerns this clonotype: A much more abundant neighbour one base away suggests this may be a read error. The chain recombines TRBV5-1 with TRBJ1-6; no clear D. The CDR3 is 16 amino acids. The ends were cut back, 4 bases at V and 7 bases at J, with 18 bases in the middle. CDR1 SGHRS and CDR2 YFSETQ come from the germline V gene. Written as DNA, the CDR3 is TGCGCCAGCAGCACGTTCCCTCGGGGTAGAAATTCACCCCTCCACTTT. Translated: CASSTFPRGRNSPLHF.